This T cell receptor (beta chain) was obtained from a study of control samples from healthy donors and cancer patients. The CDR3 length is 17 residues. From germline, CDR1 is SGHVS and CDR2 FQNEAQ. J was trimmed by 3 bases and V by 0 bases; bases with no gene match: 7. Clones were read by immunoSEQ multiplex PCR, and TCRdb kept only the in-frame ones, dropping some. The sample has about 100,000 clones; 88% are singletons. The specimen sequenced was blood. The chain has TRBV7-8 and TRBJ2-7; 11 bases are a match to TRBD1. This receptor was identified in a man aged 30-40 years in good health. The CDR3 region is CASSLAPPDRGLYEQYF. CDR3 in DNA: TGTGCCAGCAGCTTAGCCCCCCCGGACAGGGGGCTCTACGAGCAGTACTTC. The whole variable domain, remainder taken from reference TRBV7-8 and TRBJ2-7, is GAGVSQSPRYKVAKRGQDVALRCDPISGHVSLFWYQQALGQGPEFLTYFQNEAQLDKSGLPSDRFFAERPEGSVSTLKIQRTQQEDSAVYLCASSLAPPDRGLYEQYFGPGTRLTVT.